The 26 T cell receptor beta chains reported below all come from one sample, sequenced in a study of Tregs in tolerant kidney transplant recipients. TCRdb's copy holds only in-frame clones and misses some; the assay was immunoSEQ multiplex PCR. The table shows some 66,000 clones, with around 90% occurring only once. Here the sequenced sample was CD8+ T cells from blood, taken before the transplant. These TCRs come from a human donor who received a combined kidney and bone marrow transplant.

This rearrangement joins TRBV6-5 to TRBJ2-7, with D maybe TRBD2 (6 bases). V lost 0 bases to trimming and J lost 4 bases, with 7 bases between them. The CDR3 spans 13 residues. Germline V gene data show CDR1 as MNHEY and CDR2 as SVGAGI. The CDR3 spells CASSYSEGYEQYF. The CDR3 DNA sequence: TGTGCCAGCAGTTACTCGGAGGGATACGAGCAGTACTTC.

The chain recombines TRBV28 with TRBJ1-2; TRBD1 matches 9 bases. The CDR3 extends over 14 amino acids. The germline V gene has CDR1 MDHEN and CDR2 SYDVKM. V was clipped by 3 bases and J by 7 bases; unmatched bases: 6. The CDR3 bases are TGTGCCAGCAGTTTTAGTGGGACAGGGTCTGGCTACACCTTC. Protein: CASSFSGTGSGYTF.

V is TRBV7-3 and J is TRBJ2-1; D might be TRBD2 (5 bases). Germline assignment: CDR1 SGHTA and CDR2 FQGTGA. The CDR3 contains 15 residues. With 4 bases removed from V and 9 bases from J, the gap between germline ends came to 19 bases. CDR3 DNA: TGTGCCAGCAGCTCAAACCTTCGGCCGGGGAGTGAGCAGTTCTTC. Encoded protein: CASSSNLRPGSEQFF. Full variable domain (rest looked up from reference TRBV7-3 and TRBJ2-1): GAGVSQTPSNKVTEKGKYVELRCDPISGHTALYWYRQSLGQGPEFLIYFQGTGAADDSGLPNDRFFAVRPEGSVSTLKIQRTERGDSAVYLCASSSNLRPGSEQFFGPGTRLTVL.

The rearrangement links TRBV30 to TRBJ2-7; TRBD2 might be the D (7 bases). V lost 5 bases and J lost 9, with 14 bases in between. Germline lookup yields CDR1 GTSNPN and CDR2 SVGIG (reference sequence). The CDR3 runs 11 residues. CDR3 sequence reads: CAWEEGGGQYF. The CDR3 coding sequence is TGTGCCTGGGAAGAAGGGGGGGGGCAGTACTTC.

The chain employs TRBV6-5 and TRBJ2-5; D may be TRBD1 (5 bases). CDR3 length equals 15 residues. V gave up 8 bases and J gave up 3 bases, with 19 bases separating them. Germline CDR1 MNHEY, CDR2 SVGAGI. The CDR3 sequence: CASCSGQTAKETQYF. Written as DNA, the CDR3 is TGTGCCAGCTGCTCGGGTCAGACAGCAAAAGAGACCCAGTACTTC.

Regarding this clone: Other DNA sequences in the sample encode the same CDR3. This rearrangement joins TRBV5-6 to TRBJ2-7; D is unclear. The CDR3 length is 12 residues. V was shortened by 1 base and J by 3 bases, with 5 bases between the two germline ends. Germline-derived CDR1 and CDR2 are SGHDT and YYEEEE. The CDR3 spells CASSLSLYEQYF. The CDR3 nucleotides are TGTGCCAGCAGCTTGTCTCTCTACGAGCAGTACTTC.

In this sample, this clone turned up a few times. The chain carries TRBV21-1 and TRBJ1-5; the DNA was not used to check the table's D call, TRBD1. TRBV21-1 represents a pseudogene. The CDR3 extends over 18 amino acids. CDR3 bases: TGTGCCAGCAGCAAAGATGCGGTTGAGGGGGCGCCGAGTCAGCCCCAGCATTTT. The encoded protein is CASSKDAVEGAPSQPQHF.

Within the sample, this clone is medium-sized. J is TRBJ1-1 and V is TRBV10-3; 8 nucleotides match TRBD1. The CDR3 length is 15 residues. The ends lost 10 bases at V and 6 bases at J; junction bases unmatched: 16. CDR1 and CDR2 from the germline V gene are ENHRY and SYGVKD. The DNA of the CDR3 is TGTGCCACCGGACAGGGCTCGTTTGGGGAGGCTGAAGCTTTCTTT. Its protein is CATGQGSFGEAEAFF.

V and J are TRBV7-3 and TRBJ2-1, with TRBD1 as a possible D gene (6 bases). The CDR3 consists of 15 residues. Germline V lookup: CDR1 SGHTA, CDR2 FQGTGA. V was cut by 2 bases and J by 9 bases, with 17 bases left in between. CDR3 amino acids: CASSLHPARGGEQFF. The CDR3 nucleotides are TGTGCCAGCAGCTTACATCCGGCTAGAGGGGGTGAGCAGTTCTTC.

This clone was seen a handful of times. This same CDR3 is encoded by further DNA sequences in the sample. The V call is TRBV5-4, the J call TRBJ1-6, with TRBD1 matching over 7 bases. V was clipped by 7 bases and J by 5 bases; unmatched bases: 12. The CDR3 is made up of 16 amino acids. CDR1 is SGHNT, CDR2 YYREEE, per germline (reference sequence). This CDR3 is CASLNFETGDNSPLHF. The CDR3 nucleotides are TGTGCCAGCCTAAATTTCGAAACAGGGGATAATTCACCCCTCCACTTT.

The V and J genes are TRBV7-6 and TRBJ2-3; weak D call: TRBD1 (7 bases). V was clipped by 5 bases and J by 2 bases, with 17 bases between them. Looked up from germline, CDR1 is SGHVS and CDR2 is FNYEAQ. This CDR3 is 16 amino acids long. CDR3 sequence (DNA): TGTGCCAGCAGCCCCGGCAGGGGGGCTGTCACAGATACGCAGTATTTT. Translating gives CASSPGRGAVTDTQYF.

This clone has a single count. This chain links TRBV7-9 with TRBJ2-2; 8 positions match TRBD1. The CDR3 is made up of 14 amino acids. Germline V gene lookup returns CDR1 SEHNR and CDR2 FQNEAQ (reference sequence). With 1 base clipped from V and 5 bases from J, the junction kept 0 bases outside the gene matches. CDR3 DNA: TGTGCCAGCAGCTTAGGGACAGGGACCGGGGAGCTGTTTTTT. Amino acids: CASSLGTGTGELFF. The variable domain in full, with the rest retrieved from reference TRBV7-9 and TRBJ2-2, is DTGVSQNPRHKITKRGQNVTFRCDPISEHNRLYWYRQTLGQGPEFLTYFQNEAQLEKSRLLSDRFSAERPKGSFSTLEIQRTEQGDSAMYLCASSLGTGTGELFFGEGSRLTVL.

V and J are TRBV9 and TRBJ2-7; 11 bases line up with TRBD1. The germline V gene encodes CDR1 SGDLS and CDR2 YYNGEE. V shed 3 bases, J shed 5 bases, and the junction held 7 bases outside the gene matches. This CDR3 has 15 amino acids. CDR3 nucleotides: TGTGCCAGCAGCGGAGCCGGGACAGGGGGGGACGAGCAGTACTTC. Protein sequence: CASSGAGTGGDEQYF.

J is TRBJ1-3 and V is TRBV7-9, with 8 bases aligning to TRBD1. The junction had 8 bases not matched to a gene; V was cut back by 9 bases and J by 1 base. The CDR3 consists of 15 residues. Germline values: CDR1 SEHNR, CDR2 FQNEAQ (reference sequence). The CDR3 nucleotides are TGTGCCAGTTTCCAGGGGGCCGCTTCTGGAAACACCATATATTTT. This translates into CASFQGAASGNTIYF.

The chain employs TRBV7-8 and TRBJ1-1, with D hard to call. This CDR3 comprises 15 residues. Germline V gene lookup returns CDR1 SGHVS and CDR2 FQNEAQ. The V end was cut by 5 bases, the J end by 3 bases, with 16 bases between. CDR3 DNA sequence: TGTGCCAGCAGCGAGTTTCGGGGTTCCGACACTGAAGCTTTCTTT. Translated, it gives CASSEFRGSDTEAFF.

The chain joins TRBV5-6 to TRBJ1-1, with D unresolved. CDR3 length equals 11 residues. The germline V and J ends were trimmed by 2 bases and 4 bases, with 3 bases remaining between them. CDR1 is SGHDT and CDR2 is YYEEEE in the germline V gene. CDR3 nucleotide sequence: TGTGCCAGCAGCTTCGGCACTGAAGCTTTCTTT. This codes for CASSFGTEAFF. Based on the CDR3 plus reference TRBV5-6 and TRBJ1-1, the full variable domain is DAGVTQSPTHLIKTRGQQVTLRCSPKSGHDTVSWYQQALGQGPQFIFQYYEEEERQRGNFPDRFSGHQFPNYSSELNVNALLLGDSALYLCASSFGTEAFFGQGTRLTVV.

V usage is TRBV7-9 and J usage is TRBJ2-5; tentatively, D is TRBD2 (6 bases). The CDR3 covers 15 residues. V lost 3 bases and J lost 5, with 16 bases in between. Germline CDR1 and CDR2: SEHNR and FQNEAQ (reference sequence). The CDR3 nucleotides are TGTGCCAGCAGCTTTGTGGGGGGAGGTCGGGAGACCCAGTACTTC. Residues: CASSFVGGGRETQYF.

The chain has TRBV25-1 and TRBJ1-1; D perhaps matches TRBD1 (5 bases). V lost 7 bases, J lost 2 bases, and 17 bases lay in between. CDR3 length: 15 amino acids. Germline CDR1 is MGHDK and CDR2 is SYGVNS. The CDR3 DNA reads as TGTGCCAGCACCGACCCCGGGGGGGGAAACACTGAAGCTTTCTTT. It codes for CASTDPGGGNTEAFF.

This chain joins TRBV9 and TRBJ2-6, with D possibly matching TRBD1 (7 bases). Germline V lookup: CDR1 SGDLS, CDR2 YYNGEE. CDR3 length: 18 residues. Trimming pared 3 bases from V and 0 bases from J, leaving 16 bases between. CDR3 nucleotide sequence: TGTGCCAGCAGCGACGGAGGGACAGTTCTCTCTGGGGCCAACGTCCTGACTTTC. Its translation: CASSDGGTVLSGANVLTF. The variable domain in full, completed from reference TRBV9 and TRBJ2-6, reads DSGVTQTPKHLITATGQRVTLRCSPRSGDLSVYWYQQSLDQGLQFLIQYYNGEERAKGNILERFSAQQFPDLHSELNLSSLELGDSALYFCASSDGGTVLSGANVLTFGAGSRLTVL.

The chain joins TRBV23-1 to TRBJ2-7; no reliable D call. TRBV23-1 is designated an ORF whose function remains uncertain. The V end lost 7 bases, the J end lost 3 bases, and 4 bases lay between the germline ends. The CDR3 extends over 10 amino acids. The DNA for the CDR3 is TGCGCCAGCATTCTCTACGAGCAGTACTTC. This translates into CASILYEQYF.

The genes are TRBV18 and TRBJ1-5, with 8 bases that match TRBD1. The CDR3 consists of 16 residues. Germline lookup yields CDR1 KGHSH and CDR2 LQKENI. V shed 3 bases and J 4 bases; nucleotides not matched to a gene: 8. The CDR3 DNA is TGTGCCAGCTCACCGCTAGGACAGGGATTTAATCAGCCCCAGCATTTT. It yields the protein CASSPLGQGFNQPQHF.

The V gene is TRBV4-2, the J gene TRBJ1-1; no reliable D call. Germline loops: CDR1 LGHNA, CDR2 YNFKEQ. V was pared by 0 bases and J by 1 base, with 3 bases between. This CDR3 is built from 13 residues. The CDR3 coding sequence is TGTGCCAGCAGCCAAGAGGCGAACACTGAAGCTTTCTTT. Translating gives CASSQEANTEAFF.

CDR3 protein: CASSFIQGTEAFF. As DNA, the CDR3 is TGTGCCAGCAGCTTCATACAGGGGACTGAAGCTTTCTTT. J is TRBJ1-1 and V is TRBV13; 7 bases fit TRBD1. The CDR3 loop spans 13 amino acids. Trimming cost V 3 bases and J 5 bases; bases outside gene matches: 3. Germline V gene sequence: CDR1 PRHDT, CDR2 FYEKMQ (reference sequence).

In this sample, this clone turned up a few times. V usage is TRBV7-9 and J usage is TRBJ2-7, with D perhaps matching TRBD2 (5 bases). CDR1 and CDR2 from the germline V gene are SEHNR and FQNEAQ (reference sequence). V dropped 10 bases and J dropped 6 bases, with 13 bases sitting between them. This CDR3 comprises 11 residues. As DNA, the CDR3 is TGTGCCAACGGACTTCCGCCCGAGCAGTACTTC. Encoded protein: CANGLPPEQYF. The variable domain in full, with the rest retrieved from reference TRBV7-9 and TRBJ2-7, is DTGVSQNPRHKITKRGQNVTFRCDPISEHNRLYWYRQTLGQGPEFLTYFQNEAQLEKSRLLSDRFSAERPKGSFSTLEIQRTEQGDSAMYLCANGLPPEQYFGPGTRLTVT.

This rearrangement joins TRBV28 to TRBJ1-2, with a tentative D call TRBD1 (5 bases). Germline assignment: CDR1 MDHEN and CDR2 SYDVKM. V shed 6 bases and J shed 1 base, with 12 bases lying between them. There are 14 residues in the CDR3. The CDR3 DNA follows: TGTGCCAGCAGCTATGGGGGGAGTAACTATGGCTACACCTTC. Encoded protein: CASSYGGSNYGYTF.

This chain joins TRBV11-2 and TRBJ2-5, with 7 nucleotides matching TRBD1. The J call may be wrong; the DNA end is better matched by TRBJ2-7. The CDR3 runs to 17 residues. Germline assignment: CDR1 SGHAT and CDR2 FQNNGV. CDR3 in amino acids: CASSLDLSRQGAYEQYF. As DNA, the CDR3 is TGTGCCAGCAGCTTAGATCTGAGTCGTCAGGGGGCCTACGAGCAGTACTTC.